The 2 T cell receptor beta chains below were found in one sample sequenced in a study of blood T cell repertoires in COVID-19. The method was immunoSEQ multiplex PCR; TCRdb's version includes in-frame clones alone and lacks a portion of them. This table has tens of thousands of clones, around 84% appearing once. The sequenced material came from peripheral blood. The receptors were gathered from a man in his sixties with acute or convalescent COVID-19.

CDR3 coding DNA: TGTGCCAGCAGCCCAAGGGGGCTCAACGAAAAACTGTTTTTT. This codes for CASSPRGLNEKLFF. The chain couples TRBV3-1 (or the pseudogene TRBV3-2) to TRBJ1-4; 7 nucleotides match TRBD1. Germline V lookup: CDR1 LGHDT, CDR2 YNNKEL (reference sequence). Unmatched junction bases numbered 7, after V lost 4 bases and J lost 8 bases. CDR3 length: 14 amino acids.

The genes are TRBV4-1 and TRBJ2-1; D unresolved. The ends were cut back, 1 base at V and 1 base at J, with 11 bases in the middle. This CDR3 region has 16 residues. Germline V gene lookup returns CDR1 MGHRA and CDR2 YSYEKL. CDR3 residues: CASSQVDMVSYNEQFF. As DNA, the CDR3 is TGCGCCAGCAGCCAAGTTGACATGGTGTCCTACAATGAGCAGTTCTTC.